This passage covers 19 T cell receptor beta chains from one sample sequenced in a study of blood T cell repertoires in COVID-19. Assay: immunoSEQ multiplex PCR; the TCRdb copy retains only in-frame clones and omits some. Here the sample spans around 300,000 clones, around 87% being singletons. Sequenced material: peripheral blood. The receptor set was obtained from a man between 45 and 60 years old with active or convalescent COVID-19.

The gene calls are TRBV5-1 and TRBJ2-5; no clear D. V lost 1 base and J 2 bases, leaving 9 bases between the germline ends. In germline, CDR1 is SGHRS, CDR2 YFSETQ. This CDR3 has 14 amino acids. CDR3 DNA: TGCGCCAGCAGCTTGTCGAGTCCTCAAGAGACCCAGTACTTC. Translation: CASSLSSPQETQYF.

The chain joins TRBV7-6 to TRBJ2-7; a weak D match, TRBD2 (7 bases). CDR1 is SGHVS, CDR2 FNYEAQ, per germline. The CDR3 extends over 17 amino acids. The V gene lost 0 bases and the J gene lost 5 bases, with 20 bases spanning the gap. CDR3 DNA sequence: TGTGCCAGCAGCTTAGCGCCGGTAGACAGGCGGGGGAACGAGCAGTACTTC. As protein: CASSLAPVDRRGNEQYF.

This chain joins TRBV5-6 and TRBJ2-6, with TRBD2 as a possible D gene (6 bases). V shed 3 bases and J shed 0 bases, with 16 bases lying between them. Per the germline V gene, CDR1 is SGHDT and CDR2 is YYEEEE. The CDR3 is 18 residues long. CDR3 region: CASSWGLMRYSGANVLTF. CDR3 coding DNA: TGTGCCAGCAGCTGGGGACTGATGAGGTACTCTGGGGCCAACGTCCTGACTTTC.

The chain links TRBV5-1 to TRBJ2-5; 8 positions match TRBD1. The CDR3 covers 17 residues. Losses at the gene ends were 0 bases for V and 2 bases for J; bases not matched to a gene: 9. Germline V CDR1 and CDR2: SGHRS, YFSETQ. CDR3 coding DNA: TGCGCCAGCAGCTTGGGGACAGGGACATCTGATCAAGAGACCCAGTACTTC. Amino acid sequence: CASSLGTGTSDQETQYF.

The J gene is TRBJ1-2, the V gene TRBV6-5; tentatively, D is TRBD1 (5 bases). The length of the CDR3 is 14 residues. Trimming cost V 4 bases and J 3 bases, with 12 bases left between them. The V gene's germline CDR1 is MNHEY and CDR2 SVGAGI. The CDR3 DNA sequence: TGTGCCAGCAGTTCAAATCAGGGTTACTATGGCTACACCTTC. It encodes CASSSNQGYYGYTF.

The DNA for the CDR3 is TGCGCCAGCAGCCAAGCTCTCCCGGGGGCGGGGGGTCCGACATCCTACGAGCAGTACTTC. Translating it yields CASSQALPGAGGPTSYEQYF. The V and J genes are TRBV4-3 and TRBJ2-7; 8 bases align to TRBD2. The V and J ends lost 1 base and 1 base, in that order; junction bases with no gene match: 18. Germline CDR1 is LGHNA and CDR2 is YSLEER. This CDR3 region has 20 residues.

This chain uses TRBV28 with TRBJ1-4, with a tentative D call TRBD1 (6 bases). The CDR3 has 18 amino acids. Germline lookup yields CDR1 MDHEN and CDR2 SYDVKM. Trimming stripped 3 bases from V and 6 bases from J, with 23 bases between. This CDR3 is CASSFGWGRKIDDEKLFF. CDR3 bases: TGTGCCAGCAGTTTCGGCTGGGGGCGGAAGATAGATGATGAAAAACTGTTTTTT. The full variable domain, with the rest looked up from reference TRBV28 and TRBJ1-4, is DVKVTQSSRYLVKRTGEKVFLECVQDMDHENMFWYRQDPGLGLRLIYFSYDVKMKEKGDIPEGYSVSREKKERFSLILESASTNQTSMYLCASSFGWGRKIDDEKLFFGSGTQLSVL.

The chain links TRBV28 to TRBJ2-1, with TRBD1 matching 7 bases. CDR1 MDHEN and CDR2 SYDVKM come from the germline V gene. Trimming cost V 5 bases and J 5 bases; bases outside gene matches: 12. The CDR3 consists of 16 residues. DNA for the CDR3: TGTGCCAGCAGTACCCCCGACAGGGCCTCTGACAATGAGCAGTTCTTC. Its translation: CASSTPDRASDNEQFF.

The chain employs TRBV6-5 and TRBJ1-5; tentative D call: TRBD1 (6 bases). The germline gives CDR1 MNHEY, CDR2 SVGAGI. The CDR3 spans 15 residues. The V gene lost 5 bases and the J gene lost 4 bases, with 15 bases spanning the gap. The CDR3 DNA reads TGTGCCAGCAGTCTGACAGGCCAGGGGAATCAGCCCCAGCATTTT. This translates into CASSLTGQGNQPQHF.

The chain is built from TRBV28 and TRBJ2-7, with D tentatively TRBD2 (7 bases). The V end was cut by 3 bases, the J end by 5 bases, with 11 bases between. This CDR3 spans 13 amino acids. Germline V gives CDR1 MDHEN, CDR2 SYDVKM. CDR3 amino acids: CASSLGGRDEQYF. The CDR3 DNA is TGTGCCAGCAGTTTGGGGGGGCGGGACGAGCAGTACTTC. The entire variable domain, with the rest obtained from reference TRBV28 and TRBJ2-7, is as follows: DVKVTQSSRYLVKRTGEKVFLECVQDMDHENMFWYRQDPGLGLRLIYFSYDVKMKEKGDIPEGYSVSREKKERFSLILESASTNQTSMYLCASSLGGRDEQYFGPGTRLTVT.

This clone occurred once. V and J are TRBV28 and TRBJ1-2; TRBD1 is a possible D gene (6 bases). Germline V CDR1 and CDR2: MDHEN, SYDVKM. The CDR3 length is 13 residues. Trimming stripped 7 bases from V and 5 bases from J, with 14 bases between. CDR3 sequence: CASTNRVWYGYTF. The CDR3 bases are TGTGCCAGCACAAACAGGGTGTGGTATGGCTACACCTTC.

This clone showed up just once. The genes are TRBV7-9 and TRBJ2-7; maybe TRBD2 (6 bases). V shed 1 base and J shed 5 bases, with 12 bases lying between them. The CDR3 is 14 amino acids. Germline V gene sequence: CDR1 SEHNR, CDR2 FQNEAQ (reference sequence). The CDR3 region is CASSLVSRGNEQYF. Written as DNA, the CDR3 is TGTGCCAGCAGCTTAGTGAGTCGGGGGAACGAGCAGTACTTC.

The chain uses TRBV5-1 and TRBJ1-1, with 7 bases aligning to TRBD1. J was trimmed by 6 bases and V by 0 bases; bases with no gene match: 5. There are 14 residues in the CDR3. From germline, CDR1 is SGHRS and CDR2 YFSETQ. The CDR3 DNA is TGCGCCAGCAGCTTGGGAGGGGGCGGGTCTGAAGCTTTCTTT. Translation: CASSLGGGGSEAFF.

The chain employs TRBV7-2 and TRBJ2-2; D is possibly TRBD1 (6 bases). The CDR3 runs 13 residues. Trimming pared 5 bases from V and 6 bases from J, leaving 10 bases between. CDR1 SGHTA and CDR2 FQGNSA come from the germline V gene. CDR3 loop: CASSRGGPGELFF. The CDR3 DNA reads as TGTGCCAGCAGCCGAGGGGGACCCGGGGAGCTGTTTTTT. Drawing the rest from reference TRBV7-2 and TRBJ2-2, the complete variable domain is GAGVSQSPSNKVTEKGKDVELRCDPISGHTALYWYRQSLGQGLEFLIYFQGNSAPDKSGLPSDRFSAERTGGSVSTLTIQRTQQEDSAVYLCASSRGGPGELFFGEGSRLTVL.

The J gene is TRBJ1-1, the V gene TRBV11-3; TRBD1 matches at 8 bases. Germline V gene data show CDR1 as SGHNT and CDR2 as YENEEA. The CDR3 covers 14 residues. The V segment lost 5 bases and the J segment 3 bases; nucleotides outside the gene matches: 5. The CDR3 sequence is CASSEQGEDTEAFF. CDR3 sequence (DNA): TGTGCCAGCAGCGAACAGGGGGAGGACACTGAAGCTTTCTTT. Complete variable domain (other parts from reference TRBV11-3 and TRBJ1-1): EAGVVQSPRYKIIEKKQPVAFWCNPISGHNTLYWYLQNLGQGPELLIRYENEEAVDDSQLPKDRFSAERLKGVDSTLKIQPAELGDSAVYLCASSEQGEDTEAFFGQGTRLTVV.

The chain has TRBV5-1 and TRBJ1-1, with TRBD1 as a possible D gene (6 bases). Germline CDR1 reads SGHRS; CDR2 reads YFSETQ. The CDR3 consists of 15 residues. V was pared by 4 bases and J by 2 bases, with 15 bases between. The CDR3: CASSPGAGVNTEAFF. The CDR3 coding sequence is TGCGCCAGCAGCCCTGGAGCAGGGGTAAACACTGAAGCTTTCTTT.

The chain employs TRBV4-1 and TRBJ1-3; D is undetermined. The V gene lost 1 base and the J gene lost 0 bases, with 4 bases spanning the gap. The CDR3 sequence is 14 residues long. Germline assignment: CDR1 MGHRA and CDR2 YSYEKL. The CDR3 region is CASSQASSGNTIYF. For the CDR3, the DNA is TGCGCCAGCAGCCAAGCTAGCTCTGGAAACACCATATATTTT.

The V call is TRBV4-3, the J call TRBJ2-1, with TRBD2 identical over 10 bases. With V trimmed by 4 bases and J by 4 bases, 4 bases remained unmatched. The CDR3 is 15 amino acids. Germline lookup yields CDR1 LGHNA and CDR2 YSLEER. The chain's CDR3 is CASSRTSGDYNEQFF. The CDR3 bases are TGCGCCAGCAGCCGTACTAGCGGGGATTACAATGAGCAGTTCTTC.

The chain joins TRBV19 to TRBJ1-2; 11 nucleotides match TRBD1. J was trimmed by 12 bases and V by 5 bases; bases with no gene match: 5. Germline-derived CDR1 and CDR2 are LNHDA and SQIVND (reference sequence). The CDR3 has 12 residues. The DNA for the CDR3 is TGTGCCAGTAGTCCCGGGACAGGGGGTAACACCTTC. It is translated as CASSPGTGGNTF.